The entry below gives a single T cell receptor beta chain sequence along with its context. Its antigen is unidentified. The data belong to a study of cytomegalovirus exposure and HLA in healthy donors. PCR amplification relied on 60 Vbeta primers (plus 13 Jbeta primers). Some clones are missing from TCRdb's copy, which holds only in-frame ones; the method was immunoSEQ multiplex PCR. The sample holds tens of thousands of clones, over 70% seen once. Everyone who donated was a healthy bone marrow donor. Study-wide results and caveats: The authors considered a cluster of highly shared sequence variants likely to be a sequencing artifact.

The sequenced sample consisted of PBMCs. The clonotype was recovered from a girl aged 2-15 years in good health and CMV-seropositive.

CDR3 loop: CASSLTGGLYEQYF. Written as DNA, the CDR3 is TGTGCCAGTAGCCTCACGGGGGGCCTCTACGAGCAGTACTTC. The chain has TRBV19 and TRBJ2-7; a weak D match, TRBD2 (7 bases). Per the germline V gene, CDR1 is LNHDA and CDR2 is SQIVND (reference sequence). The CDR3 runs 14 residues. Trimming took off 6 bases at V and 3 bases at J, with 15 bases between the two ends. Together with reference TRBV19 and TRBJ2-7, the CDR3 gives the full variable domain: DGGITQSPKYLFRKEGQNVTLSCEQNLNHDAMYWYRQDPGQGLRLIYYSQIVNDFQKGDIAEGYSVSREKKESFPLTVTSAQKNPTAFYLCASSLTGGLYEQYFGPGTRLTVT.